This T cell receptor beta chain is drawn from a study of technical replicates of blood from a handful of donors. The method was immunoSEQ multiplex PCR; TCRdb's version includes in-frame clones alone and lacks a portion of them. The table lists tens of thousands of clones, 95% to 98% of them singletons. The CDR3 runs 13 residues. The germline V gene has CDR1 WSHSY and CDR2 SAAADI. V gave up 2 bases and J gave up 6 bases, with 8 bases separating them. This clonotype was obtained from a human donor in good health. The chain joins TRBV10-2 to TRBJ1-5; no reliable D call. The specimen was T cells isolated from PBMCs. CDR3 loop: CASSEGGFQPQHF. CDR3 coding DNA: TGCGCCAGCAGTGAGGGCGGTTTTCAGCCCCAGCATTTT.